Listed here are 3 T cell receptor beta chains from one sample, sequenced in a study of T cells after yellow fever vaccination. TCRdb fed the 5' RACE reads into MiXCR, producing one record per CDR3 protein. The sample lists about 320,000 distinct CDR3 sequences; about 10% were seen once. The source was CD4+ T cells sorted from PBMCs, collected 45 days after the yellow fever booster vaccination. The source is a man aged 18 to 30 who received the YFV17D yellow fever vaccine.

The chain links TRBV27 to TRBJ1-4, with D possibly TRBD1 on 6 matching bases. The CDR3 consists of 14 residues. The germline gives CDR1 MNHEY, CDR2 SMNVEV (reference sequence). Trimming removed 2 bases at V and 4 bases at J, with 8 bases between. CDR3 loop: CASSLNRDNEKLFF. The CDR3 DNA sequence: TGTGCCAGCAGTTTAAACAGGGATAATGAAAAACTGTTTTTT.

The CDR3 spells CATRGPRETQYF. The CDR3 nucleotides are TGTGCCACGAGGGGGCCTCGGGAGACCCAGTACTTC. This chain uses TRBV5-4 with TRBJ2-5; 7 positions agree with TRBD1. The J segment lost 5 bases and the V segment lost 9 bases, leaving 7 bases of the junction unmatched. Germline loops: CDR1 SGHNT, CDR2 YYREEE (reference sequence). The CDR3 length is 12 residues.

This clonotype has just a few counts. This CDR3 is CSVEPGVNTGELFF. The CDR3 region has the DNA TGCAGCGTTGAACCAGGGGTAAACACCGGGGAGCTGTTTTTT. The chain combines TRBV29-1 with TRBJ2-2; D is perhaps TRBD1 (6 bases). Germline CDR1 SQVTM, CDR2 ANQGSEA. The CDR3 totals 14 residues. V was trimmed by 2 bases and J by 2 bases, leaving 9 bases between them.